This T cell receptor (beta chain) is drawn from a study of blood T cell repertoires in COVID-19. Looking at the study overall: Some COVID-19 samples were acute and others convalescent; all came from the United States, Italy and Spain.

The CDR3 is made up of 14 amino acids. With 4 bases removed from V and 0 bases from J, the gap between germline ends came to 7 bases. Germline lookup yields CDR1 SEHNR and CDR2 FQNEAQ (reference sequence). This clone was found a few times. Per the study methods: Amplifying reference gene primers gave estimates of nucleated cell counts. The assay was immunoSEQ multiplex PCR, and TCRdb's table has in-frame clones only and misses some. V and J calls plus clone size are reproduced from that table; the DNA served to infer D and trimming. Among roughly 310,000 clones listed, 75% to 90% were seen once. The chain has TRBV7-9 and TRBJ1-5; perhaps TRBD1 as D (6 bases). This receptor was identified in a woman aged 25 to 39 with COVID-19, enrolled during active disease. Input material: peripheral blood. CDR3 coding DNA: TGTGCCAGCAGCTCGGACAGTAGCAATCAGCCCCAGCATTTT. This sequence encodes CASSSDSSNQPQHF.